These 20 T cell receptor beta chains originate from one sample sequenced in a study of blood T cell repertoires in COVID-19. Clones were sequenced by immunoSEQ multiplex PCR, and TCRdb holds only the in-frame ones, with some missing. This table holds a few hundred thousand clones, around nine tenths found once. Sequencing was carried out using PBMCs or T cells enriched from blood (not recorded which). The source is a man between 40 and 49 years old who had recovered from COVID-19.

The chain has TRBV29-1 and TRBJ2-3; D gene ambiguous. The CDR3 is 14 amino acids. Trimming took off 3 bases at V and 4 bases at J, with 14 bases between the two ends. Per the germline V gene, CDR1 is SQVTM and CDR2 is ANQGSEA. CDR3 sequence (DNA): TGCAGCGTTGAGTTCGTCAGGAAAGCAGATACGCAGTATTTT. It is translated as CSVEFVRKADTQYF.

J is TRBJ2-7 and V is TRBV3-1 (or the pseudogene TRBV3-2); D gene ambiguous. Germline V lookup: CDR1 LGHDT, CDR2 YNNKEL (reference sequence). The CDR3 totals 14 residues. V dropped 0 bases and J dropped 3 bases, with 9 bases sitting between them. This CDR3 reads CASSQDVAHYEQYF. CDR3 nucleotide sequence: TGTGCCAGCAGCCAAGATGTGGCTCACTACGAGCAGTACTTC.

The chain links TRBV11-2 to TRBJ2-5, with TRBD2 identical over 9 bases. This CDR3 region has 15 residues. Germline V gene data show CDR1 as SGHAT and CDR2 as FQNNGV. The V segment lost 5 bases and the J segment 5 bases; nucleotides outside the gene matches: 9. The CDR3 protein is CASSQGRGGFETQYF. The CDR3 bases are TGTGCCAGCAGCCAGGGGCGGGGGGGCTTTGAGACCCAGTACTTC.

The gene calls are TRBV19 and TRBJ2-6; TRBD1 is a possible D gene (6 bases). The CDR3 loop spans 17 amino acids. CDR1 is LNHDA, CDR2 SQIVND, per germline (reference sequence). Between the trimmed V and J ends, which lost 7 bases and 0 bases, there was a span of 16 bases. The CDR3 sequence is CASNYRATGSGANVLTF. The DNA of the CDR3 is TGTGCCAGTAATTACAGGGCAACCGGCTCTGGGGCCAACGTCCTGACTTTC. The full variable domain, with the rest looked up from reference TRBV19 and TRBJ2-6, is DGGITQSPKYLFRKEGQNVTLSCEQNLNHDAMYWYRQDPGQGLRLIYYSQIVNDFQKGDIAEGYSVSREKKESFPLTVTSAQKNPTAFYLCASNYRATGSGANVLTFGAGSRLTVL.

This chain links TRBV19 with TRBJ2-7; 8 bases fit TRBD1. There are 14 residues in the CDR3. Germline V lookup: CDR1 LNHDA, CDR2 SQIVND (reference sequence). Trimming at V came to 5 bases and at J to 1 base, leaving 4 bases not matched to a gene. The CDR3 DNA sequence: TGTGCCAGTAGTCCGGGGACAGGATCCTACGAGCAGTACTTC. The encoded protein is CASSPGTGSYEQYF.

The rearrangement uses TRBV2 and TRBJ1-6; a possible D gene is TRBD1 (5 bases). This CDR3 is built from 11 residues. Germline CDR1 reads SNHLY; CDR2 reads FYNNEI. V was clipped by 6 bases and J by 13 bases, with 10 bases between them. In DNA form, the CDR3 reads TGTGCCAGCAGGATTCAGGGCCCCCTCCACTTT. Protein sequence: CASRIQGPLHF.

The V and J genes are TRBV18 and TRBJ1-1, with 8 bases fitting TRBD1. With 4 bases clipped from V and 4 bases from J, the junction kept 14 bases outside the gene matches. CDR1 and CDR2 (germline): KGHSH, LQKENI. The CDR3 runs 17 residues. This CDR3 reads CASSRTYGQGSGTEAFF. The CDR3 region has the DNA TGTGCCAGCTCACGAACCTACGGACAGGGTTCGGGCACTGAAGCTTTCTTT.

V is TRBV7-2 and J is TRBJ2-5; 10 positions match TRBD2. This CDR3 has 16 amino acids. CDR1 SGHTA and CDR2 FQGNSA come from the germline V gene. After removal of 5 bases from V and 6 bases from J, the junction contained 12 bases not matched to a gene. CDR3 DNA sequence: TGTGCCAGCAGCCTACCCCTAGCGGGAGCTTTGCAGACCCAGTACTTC. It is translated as CASSLPLAGALQTQYF.

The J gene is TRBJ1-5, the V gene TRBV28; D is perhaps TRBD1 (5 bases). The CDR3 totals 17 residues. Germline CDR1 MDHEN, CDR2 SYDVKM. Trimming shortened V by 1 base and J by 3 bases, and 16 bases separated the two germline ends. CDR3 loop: CASSLSPPRVNNQPQHF. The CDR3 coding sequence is TGTGCCAGCAGTTTATCCCCCCCCAGGGTCAACAATCAGCCCCAGCATTTT. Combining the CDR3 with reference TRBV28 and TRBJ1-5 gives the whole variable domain DVKVTQSSRYLVKRTGEKVFLECVQDMDHENMFWYRQDPGLGLRLIYFSYDVKMKEKGDIPEGYSVSREKKERFSLILESASTNQTSMYLCASSLSPPRVNNQPQHFGDGTRLSIL.

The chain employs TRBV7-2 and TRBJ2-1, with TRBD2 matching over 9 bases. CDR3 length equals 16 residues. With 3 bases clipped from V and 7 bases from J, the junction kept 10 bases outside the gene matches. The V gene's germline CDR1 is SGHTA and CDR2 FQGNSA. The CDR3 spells CASSFNSGSGRNEQFF. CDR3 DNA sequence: TGTGCCAGCAGCTTCAATAGCGGGAGTGGGAGAAATGAGCAGTTCTTC.

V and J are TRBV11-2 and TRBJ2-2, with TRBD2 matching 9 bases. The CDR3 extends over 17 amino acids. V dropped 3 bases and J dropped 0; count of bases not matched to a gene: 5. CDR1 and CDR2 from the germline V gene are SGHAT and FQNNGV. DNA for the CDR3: TGTGCCAGCAGCTTGATTAGCGGGAGAACGAACACCGGGGAGCTGTTTTTT. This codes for CASSLISGRTNTGELFF.

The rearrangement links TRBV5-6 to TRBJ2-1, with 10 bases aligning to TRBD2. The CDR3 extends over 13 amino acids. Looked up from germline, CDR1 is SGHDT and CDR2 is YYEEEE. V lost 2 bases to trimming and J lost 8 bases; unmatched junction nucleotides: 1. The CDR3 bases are TGTGCCAGCAGCTTCGGGACTAGCGATGAGCAGTTCTTC. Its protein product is CASSFGTSDEQFF.

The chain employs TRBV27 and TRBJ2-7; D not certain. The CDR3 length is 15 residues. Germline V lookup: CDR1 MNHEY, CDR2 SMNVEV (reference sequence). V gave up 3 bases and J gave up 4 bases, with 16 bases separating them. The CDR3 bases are TGTGCCAGCAGTTTTGTGGGCCCACGACCATACGAGCAGTACTTC. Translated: CASSFVGPRPYEQYF.

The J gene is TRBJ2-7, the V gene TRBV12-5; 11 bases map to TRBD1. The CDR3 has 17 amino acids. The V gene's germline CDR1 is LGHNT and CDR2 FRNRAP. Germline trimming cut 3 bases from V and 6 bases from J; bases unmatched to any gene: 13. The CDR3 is CASGFGTGGFKSREQYF. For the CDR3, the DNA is TGTGCTAGTGGTTTCGGGACAGGGGGTTTTAAGTCTCGCGAGCAGTACTTC.

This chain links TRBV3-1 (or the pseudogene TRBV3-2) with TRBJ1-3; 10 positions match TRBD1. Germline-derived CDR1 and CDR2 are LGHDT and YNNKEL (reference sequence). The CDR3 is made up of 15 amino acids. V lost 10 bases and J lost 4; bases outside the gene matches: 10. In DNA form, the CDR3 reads TGTGCCACCCGCGACAGGGGGCGGGAGGGAAACACCATATATTTT. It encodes CATRDRGREGNTIYF.

CDR3 region: CASSQQSGEGTQYF. The CDR3 region has the DNA TGTGCCAGCAGCCAACAATCAGGGGAAGGGACCCAGTACTTC. V gene TRBV3-1 (or the pseudogene TRBV3-2) combines with J gene TRBJ2-5; maybe TRBD1 (6 bases). The CDR3 is 14 residues long. CDR1 is LGHDT and CDR2 is YNNKEL in the germline V gene (reference sequence). V gave up 2 bases and J gave up 7 bases, with 14 bases separating them.

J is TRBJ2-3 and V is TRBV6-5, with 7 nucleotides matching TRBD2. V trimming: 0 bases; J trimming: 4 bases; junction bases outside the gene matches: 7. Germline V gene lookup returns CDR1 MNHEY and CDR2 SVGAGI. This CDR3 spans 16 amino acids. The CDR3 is CASSYSSGIFADTQYF. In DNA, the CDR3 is TGTGCCAGCAGTTACTCAAGCGGGATCTTCGCAGATACGCAGTATTTT.

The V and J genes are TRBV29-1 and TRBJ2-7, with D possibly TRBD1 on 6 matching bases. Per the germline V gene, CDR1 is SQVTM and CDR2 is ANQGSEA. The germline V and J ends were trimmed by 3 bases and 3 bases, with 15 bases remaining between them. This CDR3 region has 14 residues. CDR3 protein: CSVELAGAYYEQYF. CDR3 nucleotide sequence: TGCAGCGTTGAGTTGGCAGGGGCCTACTACGAGCAGTACTTC.

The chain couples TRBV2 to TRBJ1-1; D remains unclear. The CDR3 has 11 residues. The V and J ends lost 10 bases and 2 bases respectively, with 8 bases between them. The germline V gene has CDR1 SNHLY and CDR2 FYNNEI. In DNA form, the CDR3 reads TGTGCCACGGGAGGTAACACTGAAGCTTTCTTT. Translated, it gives CATGGNTEAFF.

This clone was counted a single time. As DNA, the CDR3 is TGTGCCAGCAGCTTAGCAGGATATCCCAATGAAAAACTGTTTTTT. Amino acids: CASSLAGYPNEKLFF. The chain carries TRBV7-3 and TRBJ1-4; no clear D gene. V lost 2 bases to trimming and J lost 5 bases, with 12 bases between them. The germline gives CDR1 SGHTA, CDR2 FQGTGA. This CDR3 comprises 15 residues.